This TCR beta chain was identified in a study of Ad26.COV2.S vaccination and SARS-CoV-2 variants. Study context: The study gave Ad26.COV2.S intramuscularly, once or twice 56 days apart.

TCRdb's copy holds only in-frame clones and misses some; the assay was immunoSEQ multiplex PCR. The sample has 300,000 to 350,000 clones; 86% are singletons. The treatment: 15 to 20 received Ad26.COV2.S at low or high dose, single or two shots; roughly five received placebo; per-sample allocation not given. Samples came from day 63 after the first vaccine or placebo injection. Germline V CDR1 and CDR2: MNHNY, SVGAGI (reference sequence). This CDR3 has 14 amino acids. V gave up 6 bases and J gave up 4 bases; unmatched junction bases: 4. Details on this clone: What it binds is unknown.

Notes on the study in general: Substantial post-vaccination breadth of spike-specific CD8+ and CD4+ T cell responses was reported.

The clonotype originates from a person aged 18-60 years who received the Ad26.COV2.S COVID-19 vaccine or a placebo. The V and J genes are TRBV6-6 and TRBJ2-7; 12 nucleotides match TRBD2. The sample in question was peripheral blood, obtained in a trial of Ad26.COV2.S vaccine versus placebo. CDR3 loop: CASSSLAGGYEQYF. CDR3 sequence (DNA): TGTGCCAGCAGCTCACTAGCGGGGGGTTACGAGCAGTACTTC.